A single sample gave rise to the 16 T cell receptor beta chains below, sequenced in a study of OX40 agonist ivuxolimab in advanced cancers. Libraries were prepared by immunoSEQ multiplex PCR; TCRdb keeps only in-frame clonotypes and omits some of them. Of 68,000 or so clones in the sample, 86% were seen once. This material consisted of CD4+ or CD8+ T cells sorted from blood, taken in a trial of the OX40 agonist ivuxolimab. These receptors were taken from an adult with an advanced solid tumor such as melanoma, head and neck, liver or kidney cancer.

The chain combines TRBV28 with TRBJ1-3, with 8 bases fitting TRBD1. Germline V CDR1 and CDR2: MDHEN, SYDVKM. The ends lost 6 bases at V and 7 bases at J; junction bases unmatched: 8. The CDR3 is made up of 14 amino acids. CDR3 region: CASSGDNRGNTIYF. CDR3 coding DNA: TGTGCCAGCAGCGGGGACAACAGGGGGAACACCATATATTTT.

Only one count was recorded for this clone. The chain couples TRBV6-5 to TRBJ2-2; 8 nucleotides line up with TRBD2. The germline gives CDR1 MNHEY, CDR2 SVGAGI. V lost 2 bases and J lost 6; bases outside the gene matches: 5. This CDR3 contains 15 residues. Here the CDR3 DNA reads TGTGCCAGCAGTTACCCCGGGGGGGCCGCCGGGGAGCTGTTTTTT. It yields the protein CASSYPGGAAGELFF.

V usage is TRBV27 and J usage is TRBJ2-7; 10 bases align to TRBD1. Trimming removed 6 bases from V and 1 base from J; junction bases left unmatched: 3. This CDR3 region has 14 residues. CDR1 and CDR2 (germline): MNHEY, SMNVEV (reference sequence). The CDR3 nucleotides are TGTGCCAGCAGGAAGGGACAGGGGTCCTACGAGCAGTACTTC. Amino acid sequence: CASRKGQGSYEQYF.

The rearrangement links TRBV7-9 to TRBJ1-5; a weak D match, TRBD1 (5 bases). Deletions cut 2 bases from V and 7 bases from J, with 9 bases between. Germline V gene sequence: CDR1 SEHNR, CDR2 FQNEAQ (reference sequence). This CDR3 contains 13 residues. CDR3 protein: CASSLQGEQPQHF. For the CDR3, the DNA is TGTGCCAGCAGCTTACAGGGAGAACAGCCCCAGCATTTT.

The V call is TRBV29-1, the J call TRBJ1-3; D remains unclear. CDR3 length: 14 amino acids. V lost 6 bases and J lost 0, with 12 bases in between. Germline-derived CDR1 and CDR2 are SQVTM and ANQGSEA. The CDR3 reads CSVIQPSSGNTIYF. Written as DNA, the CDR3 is TGCAGCGTGATCCAACCTAGCTCTGGAAACACCATATATTTT.

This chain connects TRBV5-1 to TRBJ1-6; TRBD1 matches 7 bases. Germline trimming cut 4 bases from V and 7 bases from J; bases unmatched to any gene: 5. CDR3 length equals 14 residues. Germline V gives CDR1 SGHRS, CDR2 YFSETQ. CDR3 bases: TGCGCCAGCAGCCCCGACAGGGAAAATTCACCCCTCCACTTT. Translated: CASSPDRENSPLHF.

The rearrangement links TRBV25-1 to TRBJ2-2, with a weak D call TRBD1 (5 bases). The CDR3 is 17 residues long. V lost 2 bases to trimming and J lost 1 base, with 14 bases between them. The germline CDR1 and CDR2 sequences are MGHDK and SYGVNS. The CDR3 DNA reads TGTGCCAGCAGTGAAGGGCCATCAAGGGGGAACACCGGGGAGCTGTTTTTT. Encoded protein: CASSEGPSRGNTGELFF.

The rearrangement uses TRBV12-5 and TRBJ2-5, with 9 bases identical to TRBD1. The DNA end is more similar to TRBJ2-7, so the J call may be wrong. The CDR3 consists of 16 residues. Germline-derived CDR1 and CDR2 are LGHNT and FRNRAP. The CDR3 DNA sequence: TGTGCTAGTGGTTTGGGCCGGGACAGGGATATCCACGAGCAGTACTTC. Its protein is CASGLGRDRDIHEQYF.

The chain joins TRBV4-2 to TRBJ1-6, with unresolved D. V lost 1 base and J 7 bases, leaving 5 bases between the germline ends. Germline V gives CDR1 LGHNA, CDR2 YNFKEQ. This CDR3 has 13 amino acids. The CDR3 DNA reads TGTGCCAGCAGCCAAGCGCGGAATTCACCCCTCCACTTT. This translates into CASSQARNSPLHF.

CDR3 sequence reads: CASSQPNTDTQYF. As DNA, the CDR3 is TGCGCCAGCAGCCAACCTAATACAGATACGCAGTATTTT. V gene TRBV5-1 combines with J gene TRBJ2-3; no reliable D call. Germline V gene lookup returns CDR1 SGHRS and CDR2 YFSETQ. CDR3 length: 13 residues. V was cut by 4 bases and J by 3 bases, with 9 bases left in between.

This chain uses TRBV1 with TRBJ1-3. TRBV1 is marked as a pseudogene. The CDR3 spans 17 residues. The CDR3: CTSSQGGGQSSGNTIYF. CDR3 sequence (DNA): TGCACCAGCAGCCAAGGGGGGGGCCAGAGCTCTGGAAACACCATATATTTT.

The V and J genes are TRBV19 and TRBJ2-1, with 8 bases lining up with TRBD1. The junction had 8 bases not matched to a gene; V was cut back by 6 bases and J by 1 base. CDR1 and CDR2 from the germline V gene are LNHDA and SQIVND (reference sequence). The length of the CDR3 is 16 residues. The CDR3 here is CASRRQGMGSYNEQFF. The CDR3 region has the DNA TGTGCCAGTAGAAGACAGGGGATGGGATCCTACAATGAGCAGTTCTTC.

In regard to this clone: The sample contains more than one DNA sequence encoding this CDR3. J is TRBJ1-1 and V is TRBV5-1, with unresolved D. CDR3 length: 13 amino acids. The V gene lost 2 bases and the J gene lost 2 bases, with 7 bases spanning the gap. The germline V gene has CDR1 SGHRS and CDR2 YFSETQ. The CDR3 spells CASSFTVNTEAFF. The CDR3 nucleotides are TGCGCCAGCAGCTTTACCGTAAACACTGAAGCTTTCTTT.

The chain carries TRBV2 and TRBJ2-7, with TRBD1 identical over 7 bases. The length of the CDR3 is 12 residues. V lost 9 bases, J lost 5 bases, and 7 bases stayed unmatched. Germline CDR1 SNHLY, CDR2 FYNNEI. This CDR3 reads CASSGTVHEQYF. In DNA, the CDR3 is TGTGCCAGTTCCGGGACAGTCCACGAGCAGTACTTC.

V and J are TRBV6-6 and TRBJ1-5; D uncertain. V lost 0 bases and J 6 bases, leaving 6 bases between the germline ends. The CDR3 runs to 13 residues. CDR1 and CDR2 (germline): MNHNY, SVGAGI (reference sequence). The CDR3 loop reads CASSYSNGQPQHF. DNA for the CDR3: TGTGCCAGCAGTTACTCGAATGGTCAGCCCCAGCATTTT.

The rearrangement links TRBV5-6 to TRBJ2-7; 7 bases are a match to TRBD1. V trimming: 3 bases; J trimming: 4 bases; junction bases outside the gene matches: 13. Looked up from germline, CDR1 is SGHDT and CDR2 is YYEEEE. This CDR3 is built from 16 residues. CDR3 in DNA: TGTGCCAGCAGCTGGACAGGAGGACTCTCGGGGTACGAGCAGTACTTC. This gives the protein CASSWTGGLSGYEQYF.